Sequencing of this T cell receptor (beta chain) was carried out in a study of CD8 T cells in Susac syndrome. Roughly 0.45 to 1 ug RNA was reverse transcribed with random hexamers. A multiplex approach, immunoSEQ multiplex PCR, amplified TCR beta CDR3 across 54 Vbeta and 13 Jbeta. In TCRdb, the immunoSEQ multiplex PCR reads were re-called with MiXCR into one record per CDR3 protein. Here the sample spans more than 100,000 distinct CDR3 sequences, 75% to 90% being singletons. Trimming shortened V by 3 bases and J by 10 bases, and 13 bases separated the two germline ends. Germline-derived CDR1 and CDR2 are LGHDT and YNNKEL (reference sequence). The CDR3 sequence is 13 residues long. Blood CD8+ and CD4+ T cells underwent high-throughput TCR beta sequencing. Negative magnetic isolation gave CD8+ and CD4+ cells; FACS enriched CD8+ TEMRA.

The chain links TRBV3-1 to TRBJ2-1; a possible D gene is TRBD2 (6 bases). Material: CD8+ T cells from PBMCs. This sequence originates from a human donor with multiple sclerosis. The CDR3 region is CASSHSGPGEQFF. The CDR3 nucleotides are TGTGCCAGCAGCCATAGCGGCCCGGGGGAGCAGTTCTTC.